A selection of T cell receptor beta chains follows, all from one sample in a study of cytomegalovirus exposure and HLA in healthy donors. Clones were read by immunoSEQ multiplex PCR, and TCRdb kept only the in-frame ones, dropping some. The data contain some 130,000 clones, approximately 80% of them singletons. The sample taken for sequencing was PBMCs. These receptor sequences come from a man aged 40-49 years in good health and CMV-seronegative. The CDR3 runs from the conserved cysteine through the conserved F or W. A D gene is named only where the DNA matches it firmly. Clone size is not always given. Where it is, it says once, few, many or a class for expanded clones.

TRBJ2-1 TRBV6-1 few - TGTGCCAGCAGCCCCGGGACTTGGGGAAACAATGAGCAGTTCTTC CASSPGTWGNNEQFF
TRBJ2-6 TRBV10-3 few - TGTGCCATCAGTGCAGGGGAGTCTGGGGCCAACGTCCTGACTTTC CAISAGESGANVLTF
TRBJ1-4 TRBV18 - TRBD1 TGTGCCAGCTCCCGGGATAATACAGGGGGTGAAAAACTGTTTTTT CASSRDNTGGEKLFF
TRBJ2-2 TRBV5-8 once - TGTGCCACACAGGGGAACACCGGGGAGCTGTTTTTT CATQGNTGELFF
TRBJ2-7 TRBV6-1 - TRBD1 TGTGCCAGCAGTGAAGTTGCAGGGGGCTACGAGCAGTACTTC CASSEVAGGYEQYF
TRBJ2-7 TRBV5-1 - TRBD2 TGCGCCAGCAGCTCGACCCCGGGGGGGGCCTACGAGCAGTACTTC CASSSTPGGAYEQYF
TRBJ1-2 TRBV5-4 few - TGTGCCAGCAGACCGGATCAGCGGGGTCCCTATGGCTACACCTTC CASRPDQRGPYGYTF
TRBJ1-1 TRBV5-4 - - TGTGCCAGCAGCCATATGACAGTGAACACTGAAGCTTTCTTT CASSHMTVNTEAFF
TRBJ2-3 TRBV7-9 once TRBD2 TGTGCCAGCAGCTTCAGCGGGAGGAAGGGCGATACGCAGTATTTT CASSFSGRKGDTQYF
TRBJ2-1 TRBV7-9 - TRBD1 TGTGCCAGCAGCCCCCTGACAGGGTCCTACAATGAGCAGTTCTTC CASSPLTGSYNEQFF
TRBJ2-3 TRBV5-1 - TRBD2 TGCGCCAGCAGCCCCCCGCTAGCGGGAATGAAAGATACGCAGTATTTT CASSPPLAGMKDTQYF
TRBJ2-7 TRBV27 - - TGTGCCAGCAGCAGGACAGTGGGATACGAGCAGTACTTC CASSRTVGYEQYF
TRBJ1-6 TRBV5-4 - - TGTGCCAGCAGCTTGAACCGGGGGGTTAATAATTCACCCCTCCACTTT CASSLNRGVNNSPLHF
TRBJ2-1 TRBV2 - TRBD2 TGTGCCAGCAGGACGACTAGCGGGGACTACAATGAGCAGTTCTTC CASRTTSGDYNEQFF
TRBJ2-7 TRBV29-1 - - TGCAGCGTTGTCTTACAGCGGACGTCCCCCTACGAGCAGTACTTC CSVVLQRTSPYEQYF
TRBJ2-1 TRBV6-5 - - TGTGCCAGCAGTTACTCTGCTAACCTCCCCTACAATGAGCAGTTCTTC CASSYSANLPYNEQFF
TRBJ2-5 TRBV5-1 - TRBD2 TGCGCCAGCAGCGCCACTAGCGGGGGGGGAGAGACCCAGTACTTC CASSATSGGGETQYF
TRBJ1-2 TRBV30 - TRBD1 TGTGCCTGGAGTCTTAAAACCACCGGGACAGGGGGGTATGGCTACACCTTC CAWSLKTTGTGGYGYTF
TRBJ1-2 TRBV7-9 few TRBD1 TGTGCCAGCAGGGAGTTAACAGGGGGCTCAAAGGCCTATGGCTACACCTTC CASRELTGGSKAYGYTF
TRBJ2-5 TRBV30 - TRBD2 TGTGCCTGGAGTGTAGACGGGAGGGGCTGGGAAACCCAGTACTTC CAWSVDGRGWETQYF
TRBJ2-3 TRBV7-9 - TRBD2 TGTGCCAGCAGCGCGGGGGGCTATAGCACAGATACGCAGTATTTT CASSAGGYSTDTQYF
TRBJ2-7 TRBV6-1 - - TGTGCCAGCAGTGTTAGTCTTGCGGGTACCTACGAGCAGTACTTC CASSVSLAGTYEQYF
TRBJ2-1 TRBV28 few - TGTGCCAGCACGGGCTCCTACAATGAGCAGTTCTTC CASTGSYNEQFF
TRBJ2-1 TRBV19 - - TGTGCCAGTAGTGACTCCGGGACACTGGACAATGAGCAGTTCTTC CASSDSGTLDNEQFF
TRBJ2-7 TRBV19 - - TGTGCCAGTAGTCCTGTCGGGCGGGACAGTACCTACGAGCAGTACTTC CASSPVGRDSTYEQYF
TRBJ2-7 TRBV28 - TRBD1 TGTGCCAGCACGAAATCTACGGGACAGCTCGAGCAGTACTTC CASTKSTGQLEQYF
TRBJ2-3 TRBV27 - TRBD2 TGTGCCAGCAGTTTCAATAGCGGGAGGATCACAGATACGCAGTATTTT CASSFNSGRITDTQYF
TRBJ1-1 TRBV4-2 - - TGTGCCAGCAGCCAAGATCGGCAGGGACTAATGAACACTGAAGCTTTCTTT CASSQDRQGLMNTEAFF
TRBJ2-5 TRBV5-1 - TRBD2 TGCGCCAGCAGCCGAGAGGGAGGGACTAGCGGGATAAAGACCCAGTACTTC CASSREGGTSGIKTQYF
TRBJ1-2 TRBV10-3 - TRBD1 TGTGCCATCAGCAGGGACAGTAACTATGGCTACACCTTC CAISRDSNYGYTF
TRBJ2-6 TRBV4-1 - TRBD1 TGCGCCAGCAGCCAAGACGGGACAGGATTCTCTGGGGCCAACGTCCTGACTTTC CASSQDGTGFSGANVLTF
TRBJ2-7 TRBV19 once TRBD1 TGTGCCAGTAGTATCGGGACAGGGGTCCCCTACGAGCAGTACTTC CASSIGTGVPYEQYF
TRBJ1-1 TRBV19 - - TGTGCCAGTAGTACGACAGTTTTAGACACTGAAGCTTTCTTT CASSTTVLDTEAFF
TRBJ1-1 TRBV15 - TRBD1 TGTGCCACCAGCATTACAGGGGACACTGAAGCTTTCTTT CATSITGDTEAFF
TRBJ1-5 TRBV19 - TRBD1 TGTGCCAGTAGTTTACTCCGGGACAGGGAGGGTCAGCCCCAGCATTTT CASSLLRDREGQPQHF
TRBJ2-5 TRBV4-1 - TRBD2 TGCGCCAGCAGCCAGGGCGGGGGGGCGCAGACCCAGTACTTC CASSQGGGAQTQYF
TRBJ2-7 TRBV5-1 - TRBD1 TGCGCCAGCAGCTTGGCGGGTCAGGGGGACGAGCAGTACTTC CASSLAGQGDEQYF
TRBJ2-4 TRBV29-1 few - TGCAGCGTTGAAGGGGAGGCCAAAAACATTCAGTACTTC CSVEGEAKNIQYF
TRBJ2-7 TRBV19 once TRBD1 TGTGCCAGTAGTATTGGCGACAGGGGTGGCGAGCAGTACTTC CASSIGDRGGEQYF
TRBJ1-5 TRBV7-2 - - TGTGCCAGCAGCTTATGGGGGCAAGACAATCAGCCCCAGCATTTT CASSLWGQDNQPQHF
TRBJ2-7 TRBV18 - TRBD1 TGTGCCAGCTCACCGGGACAGGCCTCCTACGAGCAGTACTTC CASSPGQASYEQYF
TRBJ2-7 TRBV7-6 - TRBD2 TGTGCCAGCAGCCCCGGAGCGGGGGGCACGTTTAGCGAGCAGTACTTC CASSPGAGGTFSEQYF
TRBJ2-3 TRBV5-1 - TRBD2 TGCGCCAGCAGATACCCCGGGACTAGCGCCCATAGCACAGATACGCAGTATTTT CASRYPGTSAHSTDTQYF
TRBJ2-1 TRBV18 few - TGTGCCAGCTCACTGGGAGCCTACAATGAGCAGTTCTTC CASSLGAYNEQFF
TRBJ2-3 TRBV5-4 - - TGTGCCAGCAGCTTGGTTCGGACTTCTGATACGCAGTATTTT CASSLVRTSDTQYF
TRBJ1-2 TRBV6-1 - - TGTGCCAGCAGTGAACCGACGGGACTGCTGAACTATGGCTACACCTTC CASSEPTGLLNYGYTF
TRBJ2-1 TRBV21-1 - - TGTGCCAGCAGCCGACTAGCGGGGGGTTCCTACAATGAGCAGTTCTTC CASSRLAGGSYNEQFF
TRBJ1-5 TRBV19 - TRBD1 TGTGCCAGTAGTATGGACAGGGATCAGCCCCAGCATTTT CASSMDRDQPQHF